The subject of this entry is one T cell receptor beta chain. Antigen: not known. Other DNA sequences in this sample translate to the same CDR3. The data belong to a study of shared clonotypes between healthy human individuals. Study-level results: Lower generation probabilities were found for non-shared clonotypes than for those shared by all four donors.

The repertoire was sequenced with immunoSEQ multiplex PCR; TCRdb's copy has only in-frame clones and lacks some. The sample lists 2,500,000 or so clones, under 95% occurring once. Germline CDR1 SGHAT, CDR2 FQNNGV. The CDR3 contains 11 residues. Trimming removed 5 bases from V and 6 bases from J, with 5 bases in between. V usage is TRBV11-2 and J usage is TRBJ2-1, with D uncertain. The sequenced sample consisted of naive CD4+ T cells from PBMCs. The subset is: CD45RA+ positively selected. The receptor comes from a young man in good health. Some clones in this sample may be carry-over from other donors' samples. The CDR3 is CASSLVNEQFF. Written as DNA, the CDR3 is TGTGCCAGCAGCCTGGTCAATGAGCAGTTCTTC. Full variable domain (remainder filled in from reference TRBV11-2 and TRBJ2-1): EAGVAQSPRYKIIEKRQSVAFWCNPISGHATLYWYQQILGQGPKLLIQFQNNGVVDDSQLPKDRFSAERLKGVDSTLKIQPAKLEDSAVYLCASSLVNEQFFGPGTRLTVL.